This is a list of T cell receptor beta chains from one sample in a study of T-cell memory formation after mild COVID-19. One entry per CDR3 protein results from TCRdb running MiXCR on the 5' RACE reads. This table has 270,000 or so distinct CDR3 sequences, approximately 15% appearing once. Specimen: PBMCs or a T cell subset sorted from them (not recorded which). The origin of the receptors is a man between 18 and 35 years old who had mild COVID-19 (a few samples of this study predate the infection). Cell type and time point are not known. Each CDR3 is given with its conserved first and last residue. The D gene is left open where the match is weak. Clone size appears in some rows only: once, few, many, or a class for an expanded clone.

clone_size: -
v_call: TRBV7-9
d_call: -
j_call: TRBJ1-5
cdr3_aa: CASSMGPENQPQHF
cdr3_nt: TGTGCCAGCAGCATGGGACCGGAGAATCAGCCCCAGCATTTT

clone_size: -
v_call: TRBV11-3
d_call: -
j_call: TRBJ2-1
cdr3_aa: CASSSGGGPYNEQFF
cdr3_nt: TGTGCCAGCAGCTCGGGGGGCGGCCCTTACAATGAGCAGTTCTTC

clone_size: few
v_call: TRBV24-1
d_call: TRBD1
j_call: TRBJ2-5
cdr3_aa: CATRDRLRETQYF
cdr3_nt: TGTGCCACCAGGGACAGGTTGAGGGAGACCCAGTACTTC

clone_size: -
v_call: TRBV6-5
d_call: -
j_call: TRBJ1-1
cdr3_aa: CASSASLGTEAFF
cdr3_nt: TGTGCCAGCAGTGCTTCACTCGGTACTGAAGCTTTCTTT

clone_size: few
v_call: TRBV20-1
d_call: -
j_call: TRBJ1-3
cdr3_aa: CSAPFSASGNTIYF
cdr3_nt: TGCAGTGCCCCGTTCTCCGCCTCTGGAAACACCATATATTTT

clone_size: -
v_call: TRBV25-1
d_call: TRBD1
j_call: TRBJ1-2
cdr3_aa: CASSRPGQGMDGYTF
cdr3_nt: TGTGCCAGCAGTCGCCCGGGACAGGGGATGGATGGCTACACCTTC

clone_size: many
v_call: TRBV20-1
d_call: -
j_call: TRBJ2-1
cdr3_aa: CSARGTTHEQFF
cdr3_nt: TGCAGTGCTAGAGGGACAACCCATGAGCAGTTCTTC

clone_size: few
v_call: TRBV20-1
d_call: TRBD2
j_call: TRBJ2-1
cdr3_aa: CSAGGPSYNEQFF
cdr3_nt: TGCAGCGCGGGGGGTCCCTCCTACAATGAGCAGTTCTTC

clone_size: -
v_call: TRBV5-1
d_call: -
j_call: TRBJ2-1
cdr3_aa: CASGRDSGYNEQFF
cdr3_nt: TGCGCCAGCGGGAGGGACAGTGGCTACAATGAGCAGTTCTTC

clone_size: -
v_call: TRBV6-5
d_call: -
j_call: TRBJ1-2
cdr3_aa: CASSSHGGGYGYTF
cdr3_nt: TGTGCCAGCAGCTCCCACGGGGGGGGCTATGGCTACACCTTC

clone_size: few
v_call: TRBV5-1
d_call: -
j_call: TRBJ1-2
cdr3_aa: CASSLESPNYGYTF
cdr3_nt: TGCGCCAGCAGCTTGGAATCACCTAACTATGGCTACACCTTC

clone_size: -
v_call: TRBV20-1
d_call: TRBD2
j_call: TRBJ2-5
cdr3_aa: CSARLAYETQYF
cdr3_nt: TGCAGTGCTCGACTAGCGTATGAGACCCAGTACTTC

clone_size: few
v_call: TRBV5-1
d_call: -
j_call: TRBJ2-5
cdr3_aa: CASSLEDRGGGKTQYF
cdr3_nt: TGCGCCAGCAGCTTGGAGGATAGGGGGGGAGGAAAGACCCAGTACTTC

clone_size: -
v_call: TRBV12-3/TRBV12-4
d_call: -
j_call: TRBJ1-2
cdr3_aa: CASSRGVPYGYTF
cdr3_nt: TGTGCCAGCAGCCGGGGAGTTCCCTATGGCTACACCTTC

clone_size: few
v_call: TRBV29-1
d_call: -
j_call: TRBJ1-2
cdr3_aa: CSVDGTGRGVYGYTF
cdr3_nt: TGCAGCGTTGATGGTACGGGTCGAGGGGTTTATGGCTACACCTTC

clone_size: few
v_call: TRBV7-3
d_call: TRBD2
j_call: TRBJ2-1
cdr3_aa: CASSPPGGGARNEQFF
cdr3_nt: TGTGCCAGCAGCCCCCCCGGCGGGGGGGCCAGGAATGAGCAGTTCTTC

clone_size: many
v_call: TRBV7-2
d_call: -
j_call: TRBJ2-7
cdr3_aa: CASSLGLSSYEQYF
cdr3_nt: TGTGCCAGCAGCTTAGGCCTGAGCTCCTACGAGCAGTACTTC

clone_size: few
v_call: TRBV5-6
d_call: -
j_call: TRBJ1-1
cdr3_aa: CASSLPGTGYMNTEAFF
cdr3_nt: TGTGCCAGCAGCCTCCCCGGTACAGGGTACATGAACACTGAAGCTTTCTTT

clone_size: -
v_call: TRBV5-1
d_call: -
j_call: TRBJ1-2
cdr3_aa: CASSFQGTNYGYTF
cdr3_nt: TGCGCCAGCAGCTTCCAGGGAACTAACTATGGCTACACCTTC

clone_size: few
v_call: TRBV7-6
d_call: -
j_call: TRBJ2-5
cdr3_aa: CASSLALRVGKETQYF
cdr3_nt: TGTGCCAGCAGCTTAGCGCTAAGGGTAGGAAAAGAGACCCAGTACTTC

clone_size: -
v_call: TRBV28
d_call: -
j_call: TRBJ2-3
cdr3_aa: CASSSLRLGTDTQYF
cdr3_nt: TGTGCCAGCAGTTCTCTGCGTCTGGGCACAGATACGCAGTATTTT

clone_size: few
v_call: TRBV4-1
d_call: -
j_call: TRBJ1-4
cdr3_aa: CASSQDLQGTNEKLFF
cdr3_nt: TGCGCCAGCAGCCAAGATCTTCAGGGGACTAATGAAAAACTGTTTTTT

clone_size: -
v_call: TRBV6-5
d_call: -
j_call: TRBJ1-3
cdr3_aa: CASSYSTGGTGNTIYF
cdr3_nt: TGTGCCAGCAGTTACTCGACTGGGGGCACTGGAAACACCATATATTTT